These 5 T cell receptor beta chains share one sample of origin, sequenced in a study of cytomegalovirus exposure and HLA in healthy donors. 13 Jbeta primers and 60 Vbeta primers were used for the PCR. The protocol was immunoSEQ multiplex PCR, while the TCRdb copy is restricted to in-frame clones and leaves out a portion. The ten top clones account for about 2.2%, within a sample of about 140,000 clones. Material for sequencing was PBMCs. These receptors were collected from a woman younger than 35 in good health and CMV-seronegative.

The J gene is TRBJ2-3, the V gene TRBV7-6; possible D gene TRBD2, 5 bases. CDR3 size: 15 residues. V lost 1 base to trimming and J lost 3 bases, with 11 bases between them. Germline CDR1 SGHVS, CDR2 FNYEAQ. This CDR3 reads CASSLGTGMTDTQYF. CDR3 sequence (DNA): TGTGCCAGCAGCTTAGGGACCGGGATGACAGATACGCAGTATTTT.

The chain is built from TRBV6-1 and TRBJ1-1, with TRBD1 as a possible D gene (5 bases). This CDR3 is 13 amino acids long. Germline CDR1 MNHNS, CDR2 SASEGT. The V and J ends lost 6 bases and 1 base respectively, with 9 bases between them. Here the CDR3 DNA reads TGTGCCAGCAGACCCGGACAGAACACTGAAGCTTTCTTT. Translated: CASRPGQNTEAFF.

The chain employs TRBV2 and TRBJ1-1, with D unresolved. The CDR3 is 14 amino acids. V lost 5 bases, J lost 0 bases, and 10 bases lay in between. CDR1 and CDR2 from the germline V gene are SNHLY and FYNNEI. In nucleotides, the CDR3 is TGTGCCAGCAGTCCGCCGGTTATGAACACTGAAGCTTTCTTT. Its protein product is CASSPPVMNTEAFF.

V and J are TRBV29-1 and TRBJ2-1; 8 bases fit TRBD2. V shed 3 bases, J shed 6 bases, and the junction held 4 bases outside the gene matches. The CDR3 spans 13 residues. CDR1 and CDR2 (germline): SQVTM, ANQGSEA. The CDR3 nucleotides read TGCAGCGTTGATACTACTAGCGGCAATGAGCAGTTCTTC. Translated: CSVDTTSGNEQFF.

The chain couples TRBV7-6 to TRBJ2-3, with D perhaps matching TRBD1 (6 bases). The CDR3 runs 18 residues. Germline-derived CDR1 and CDR2 are SGHVS and FNYEAQ. Trimming stripped 2 bases from V and 0 bases from J, with 18 bases between. CDR3 protein: CASSLLPTGTTSTDTQYF. CDR3 nucleotides: TGTGCCAGCAGCTTACTTCCCACCGGGACAACTAGCACAGATACGCAGTATTTT.